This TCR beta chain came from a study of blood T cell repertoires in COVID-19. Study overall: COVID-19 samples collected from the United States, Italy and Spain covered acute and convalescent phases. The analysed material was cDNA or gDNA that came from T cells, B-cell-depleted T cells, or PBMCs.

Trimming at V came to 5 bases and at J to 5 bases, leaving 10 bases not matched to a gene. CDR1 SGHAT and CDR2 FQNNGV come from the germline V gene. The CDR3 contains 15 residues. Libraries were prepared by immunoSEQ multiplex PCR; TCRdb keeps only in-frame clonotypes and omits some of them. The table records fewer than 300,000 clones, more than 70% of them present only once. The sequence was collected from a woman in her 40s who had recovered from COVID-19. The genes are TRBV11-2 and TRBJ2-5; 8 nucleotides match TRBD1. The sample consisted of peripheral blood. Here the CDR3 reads CASSPPETGAETQYF. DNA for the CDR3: TGTGCCAGCAGCCCCCCGGAGACAGGGGCGGAGACCCAGTACTTC.